This T cell receptor beta chain was obtained from a study of PD-L1 blockade in urothelial cancer. Study-wide context: The median number of T cells present in blood samples was about 130,000.

V trimming: 6 bases; J trimming: 8 bases; junction bases outside the gene matches: 7. CDR3 length: 13 amino acids. Germline V gives CDR1 MDHEN, CDR2 SYDVKM. Overall study findings and caveats: Pretreatment peripheral blood TCR clonality that fell below the median predicted better survival among the patients studied.

As concerns this clone: Its antigen remains unknown.

The repertoire was sequenced with immunoSEQ multiplex PCR; TCRdb's copy has only in-frame clones and lacks some. Of 75,000 to 95,000 clones detected, more than 90% appear once; the ten largest clones hold approximately 10%. Source: PBMCs, taken around atezolizumab (anti-PD-L1) treatment. This chain connects TRBV28 to TRBJ1-2; the match to TRBD1 covers 9 bases. The source is a man aged 55 to 70 with urothelial cancer. This CDR3 reads CASSLTGGRGYTF. The CDR3 DNA is TGTGCCAGCAGCCTTACAGGGGGCAGGGGCTACACCTTC.